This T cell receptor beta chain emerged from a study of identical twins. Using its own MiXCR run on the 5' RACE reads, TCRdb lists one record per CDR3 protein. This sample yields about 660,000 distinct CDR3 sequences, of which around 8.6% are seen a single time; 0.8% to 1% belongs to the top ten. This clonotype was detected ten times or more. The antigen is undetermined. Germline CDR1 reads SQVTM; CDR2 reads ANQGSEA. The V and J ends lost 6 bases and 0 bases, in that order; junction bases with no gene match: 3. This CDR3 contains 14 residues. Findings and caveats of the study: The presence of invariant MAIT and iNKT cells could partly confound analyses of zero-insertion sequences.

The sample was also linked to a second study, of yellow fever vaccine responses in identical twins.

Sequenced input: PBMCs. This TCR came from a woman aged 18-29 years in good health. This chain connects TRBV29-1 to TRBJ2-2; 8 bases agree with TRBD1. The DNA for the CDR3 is TGCAGCGTCCGGACAGGGTCGAACACCGGGGAGCTGTTTTTT. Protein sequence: CSVRTGSNTGELFF.